The T cell receptor beta chain under discussion was sequenced for a study of Ad26.COV2.S vaccination and SARS-CoV-2 variants. Findings and caveats of the study: Breadth measured for non-spike TCRs was similar across vaccine and placebo recipients.

About this clone: Its antigen is undetermined.

This CDR3 contains 12 residues. The germline V gene encodes CDR1 SQVTM and CDR2 ANQGSEA. The V end was cut by 7 bases, the J end by 6 bases, with 16 bases between. Regarding treatment: around 19 received Ad26.COV2.S at low or high dose, single or two shots; about 5 received placebo; per-sample allocation not given. The samples were gathered on day 63 after the first injection of vaccine or placebo. Produced via immunoSEQ multiplex PCR; TCRdb's table is partial and in-frame only. The table includes approximately 350,000 clones, 83% detected once. This chain connects TRBV29-1 to TRBJ2-7; a weak D match, TRBD2 (6 bases). The TCR was taken from a person between 18 and 65 years old who received the Ad26.COV2.S COVID-19 vaccine or a placebo. Source: peripheral blood, taken in a trial of Ad26.COV2.S vaccine versus placebo. The CDR3 region has the DNA TGCAGCGCGTCTCGGGGGAGTGGCGAGCAGTACTTC. Encoded protein: CSASRGSGEQYF.